What follows are 24 T cell receptor beta chains derived from one specimen sequenced in a study of T cell repertoires in cytomegalovirus infection. MiXCR was run by TCRdb on the reads, yielding one entry per CDR3 protein. The sample consists of approximately 170,000 distinct CDR3 sequences, 13% to 15% of them appearing once. The sample comprised PBMCs. These receptors originate from a human donor in good health (CMV status not recorded). Some clones in this sample may be carry-over from other donors' samples.

Details on this clonotype: This may stem from a read error, because a much larger clone lies one nucleotide away. In this CDR3 the conserved last residue, phenylalanine or tryptophan, is missing, so a read error is likely. The rearrangement joins TRBV6-1 to TRBJ2-3; the match to TRBD2 covers 12 bases. The germline V gene has CDR1 MNHNS and CDR2 SASEGT. There are 16 residues in the CDR3. Trimming removed 7 bases from V and 3 bases from J; junction bases left unmatched: 8. CDR3 region: CASTRTSGVLTDTQYI. CDR3 sequence (DNA): TGTGCCAGCACGCGGACTAGCGGGGTGTTAACAGATACGCAGTATATT.

This clonotype was seen at least ten times. The chain links TRBV7-2 to TRBJ1-2; 9 bases align to TRBD1. The ends lost 5 bases at V and 6 bases at J; junction bases unmatched: 13. Germline assignment: CDR1 SGHTA and CDR2 FQGNSA. The CDR3 has 16 amino acids. CDR3 protein: CASSVDSTGTGNGYTF. The CDR3 region has the DNA TGTGCCAGCAGCGTTGATAGCACCGGGACAGGGAATGGCTACACCTTC.

This chain connects TRBV27 to TRBJ2-5; D may correspond to TRBD1 or TRBD2 (6 bases each). The CDR3 is made up of 17 amino acids. Germline V gene lookup returns CDR1 MNHEY and CDR2 SMNVEV (reference sequence). The germline V and J ends were trimmed by 0 bases and 1 base, with 15 bases remaining between them. CDR3: CASSLSRGGPTQETQYF. The CDR3 nucleotides are TGTGCCAGCAGTTTATCCAGGGGAGGCCCTACCCAAGAGACCCAGTACTTC.

This clonotype showed up many times. The chain joins TRBV7-2 to TRBJ2-2; D is ambiguous. CDR1 is SGHTA and CDR2 is FQGNSA in the germline V gene. This CDR3 contains 13 residues. V was clipped by 3 bases and J by 9 bases, with 11 bases between them. The DNA for the CDR3 is TGTGCCAGCAGCTTCGGGCGGATCAGGGAGCTGTTTTTT. Its translation is CASSFGRIRELFF.

The V call is TRBV25-1, the J call TRBJ1-2, with D maybe TRBD1 (6 bases). The germline gives CDR1 MGHDK, CDR2 SYGVNS. This CDR3 region has 15 residues. The V gene lost 2 bases and the J gene lost 4 bases, with 14 bases spanning the gap. In DNA, the CDR3 is TGTGCCAGCAGTGAAGGCGGGGGCCAGACCTATGGCTACACCTTC. Translated, it gives CASSEGGGQTYGYTF.

Comment on this clonotype: A much larger clone sits a single nucleotide away, making a read error possible. The chain joins TRBV28 to TRBJ2-1; TRBD2 might be the D (6 bases). In germline, CDR1 is MDHEN, CDR2 SYDVKM. This CDR3 is 16 amino acids long. The CDR3 reads CDSSLDVRDVYNEQFF. As DNA, the CDR3 is TGTGACAGCAGTTTAGATGTGCGGGACGTATACAATGAGCAGTTCTTC.

This clonotype was seen many times. This chain connects TRBV7-2 to TRBJ1-2; maybe TRBD1 (6 bases). The germline V and J ends were trimmed by 6 bases and 8 bases, with 16 bases remaining between them. CDR1 and CDR2 from the germline V gene are SGHTA and FQGNSA. The CDR3 is 13 amino acids. CDR3 residues: CASSLVGAEGYTF. The DNA for the CDR3 is TGTGCCAGCAGTCTAGTGGGGGCGGAGGGCTACACCTTC.

The gene calls are TRBV6-1 and TRBJ2-2; 7 nucleotides line up with TRBD2. From germline, CDR1 is MNHNS and CDR2 SASEGT. CDR3 length: 14 amino acids. Trimming took 1 base from V and 6 from J; bases not matched to a gene: 2. For the CDR3, the DNA is TGTGCCAGCAGTGAAGTTCGGGGGGCCGGGGAGCTGTTTTTT. It yields the protein CASSEVRGAGELFF.

The chain links TRBV18 to TRBJ2-7; TRBD1 matches 9 bases. The ends lost 1 base at V and 6 bases at J; junction bases unmatched: 10. Germline V gene data show CDR1 as KGHSH and CDR2 as LQKENI. CDR3 length: 16 residues. This chain's CDR3 is CASSPQSGTGSGEQYF. The CDR3 DNA reads TGTGCCAGCTCACCACAATCCGGGACAGGGTCCGGCGAGCAGTACTTC.

The V call is TRBV9, the J call TRBJ2-5, with D perhaps being TRBD1 or TRBD2 (5 bases each). The V gene's germline CDR1 is SGDLS and CDR2 YYNGEE. V was trimmed by 0 bases and J by 2 bases, leaving 11 bases between them. This CDR3 contains 15 residues. CDR3 amino acids: CASSVEPGRQETQYF. Written as DNA, the CDR3 is TGTGCCAGCAGCGTAGAGCCGGGACGGCAAGAGACCCAGTACTTC.

This clonotype has a count of ten or more. This chain joins TRBV11-2 and TRBJ2-5; D may be TRBD1 or TRBD2 (5 bases each). The CDR3 has 15 residues. Germline-derived CDR1 and CDR2 are SGHAT and FQNNGV. Trimming took 5 bases from V and 5 from J, leaving 18 bases between them. CDR3 residues: CASSLGPNWGETQYF. Here the CDR3 DNA reads TGTGCCAGCAGCCTCGGCCCAAATTGGGGGGAGACCCAGTACTTC.

Details on this clonotype: It may be a read error: a sequence one base away is much more abundant. The J gene is TRBJ2-1, the V gene TRBV10-3, with unresolved D. CDR1 is ENHRY and CDR2 is SYGVKD in the germline V gene. CDR3 length: 13 amino acids. The germline V and J ends were trimmed by 0 bases and 8 bases, with 8 bases remaining between them. CDR3 sequence reads: CAISESAVHEQFF. DNA for the CDR3: TGTGCCATCAGTGAGTCGGCGGTCCATGAGCAGTTCTTC.

This clonotype was counted a few times. This chain links TRBV12-3 or TRBV12-4 with TRBJ1-6; D remains unclear. V was shortened by 3 bases and J by 9 bases, with 9 bases between the two germline ends. The CDR3 has 13 amino acids. The CDR3 protein is CASSLGEGSPLHF. CDR3 nucleotides: TGTGCCAGCAGTTTGGGAGAGGGTTCACCCCTCCACTTT.

CDR3 nucleotides: TGTGCCAGCAGTTTTGGGACTGAAGCTTTCTTT. This translates into CASSFGTEAFF. This chain uses TRBV12-3 or TRBV12-4 with TRBJ1-1; D ambiguous. Deletions cut 3 bases from V and 5 bases from J, with 4 bases between. CDR3 length: 11 amino acids.

This clonotype was seen at least ten times. The chain couples TRBV7-2 to TRBJ1-6, with 7 bases lining up with TRBD1. V was clipped by 5 bases and J by 10 bases; unmatched bases: 8. CDR3 length: 14 residues. Germline V CDR1 and CDR2: SGHTA, FQGNSA. CDR3 bases: TGTGCCAGCAGCCCGGGGACAGTCAAGTCACCCCTCCACTTT. Its protein is CASSPGTVKSPLHF.

The genes are TRBV29-1 and TRBJ1-1; D uncertain. The ends were cut back, 6 bases at V and 1 base at J, with 15 bases in the middle. Germline V gene data show CDR1 as SQVTM and CDR2 as ANQGSEA. This CDR3 has 14 amino acids. The DNA for the CDR3 is TGCAGCGTCGGAGGAGGAGGCCCGAACACTGAAGCTTTCTTT. This codes for CSVGGGGPNTEAFF. Based on the CDR3 plus reference TRBV29-1 and TRBJ1-1, the full variable domain is SAVISQKPSRDICQRGTSLTIQCQVDSQVTMMFWYRQQPGQSLTLIATANQGSEATYESGFVIDKFPISRPNLTFSTLTVSNMSPEDSSIYLCSVGGGGPNTEAFFGQGTRLTVV.

This clonotype was picked up many times. The CDR3 here is CASSVGQSFTEAFF. DNA of the CDR3: TGTGCCAGCAGCGTGGGACAGTCATTCACTGAAGCTTTCTTT. The chain carries TRBV7-8 and TRBJ1-1, with 7 bases fitting TRBD1. Germline V CDR1 and CDR2: SGHVS, FQNEAQ. The trim removed 5 bases at V and 4 bases at J, leaving 7 bases unmatched. The CDR3 is 14 residues long.

There are many counts of this clonotype. This sequence joins TRBV20-1 and TRBJ2-7; the D gene could be TRBD1 or TRBD2 (5 bases each). V lost 6 bases and J lost 0, with 21 bases in between. CDR3 length equals 16 residues. Germline CDR1 DFQATT, CDR2 SNEGSKA (reference sequence). The CDR3 bases are TGCAGTGCACACAAGCCAGAGGGGCGCCGCTCCTACGAGCAGTACTTC. This translates into CSAHKPEGRRSYEQYF.

There are a few counts of this clonotype. The V call is TRBV28, the J call TRBJ1-5; D gene uncertain. Germline V gene lookup returns CDR1 MDHEN and CDR2 SYDVKM. Deletions cut 2 bases from V and 1 base from J, with 9 bases between. The CDR3 contains 15 residues. The CDR3 DNA sequence: TGTGCCAGCAGTTTAAGCTCGGCGAGCAATCAGCCCCAGCATTTT. It is translated as CASSLSSASNQPQHF.

This clonotype was seen more than once but under ten times. The rearrangement uses TRBV28 and TRBJ1-1, with 8 bases fitting TRBD1. Trimming took 7 bases from V and 1 from J; bases not matched to a gene: 17. This CDR3 comprises 18 residues. Germline lookup yields CDR1 MDHEN and CDR2 SYDVKM. The CDR3 region is CASTSPFGTGLANTEAFF. CDR3 nucleotide sequence: TGTGCCAGCACCTCTCCCTTCGGGACAGGACTAGCGAACACTGAAGCTTTCTTT. The entire variable domain, with the rest obtained from reference TRBV28 and TRBJ1-1, is as follows: DVKVTQSSRYLVKRTGEKVFLECVQDMDHENMFWYRQDPGLGLRLIYFSYDVKMKEKGDIPEGYSVSREKKERFSLILESASTNQTSMYLCASTSPFGTGLANTEAFFGQGTRLTVV.

In this sample, this clonotype turned up many times. V usage is TRBV7-2 and J usage is TRBJ1-2, with 8 bases matching TRBD1. With V trimmed by 0 bases and J by 6 bases, 6 bases remained unmatched. CDR1 is SGHTA, CDR2 FQGNSA, per germline. The CDR3 is 15 residues long. DNA for the CDR3: TGTGCCAGCAGCTTAGCGCAGGGGGCCGTGGATGGCTACACCTTC. This gives the protein CASSLAQGAVDGYTF.

This clonotype was seen repeatedly, ten times or more. The V and J genes are TRBV7-2 and TRBJ2-7, with 14 bases that match TRBD2. The V gene's germline CDR1 is SGHTA and CDR2 FQGNSA. The CDR3 extends over 16 amino acids. The V segment lost 5 bases and the J segment 5 bases; nucleotides outside the gene matches: 8. DNA for the CDR3: TGTGCCAGCAGCCTCCCCGGGACTAGCGGGAGCCACGAGCAGTACTTC. As protein: CASSLPGTSGSHEQYF. The full variable domain, rest sourced from reference TRBV7-2 and TRBJ2-7, is GAGVSQSPSNKVTEKGKDVELRCDPISGHTALYWYRQSLGQGLEFLIYFQGNSAPDKSGLPSDRFSAERTGGSVSTLTIQRTQQEDSAVYLCASSLPGTSGSHEQYFGPGTRLTVT.

This CDR3 reads CAISESETGSGANVLTF. The CDR3 bases are TGTGCCATCAGTGAGTCGGAGACAGGGTCTGGGGCCAACGTCCTGACTTTC. The chain couples TRBV10-3 to TRBJ2-6; 7 bases map to TRBD1. Germline trimming cut 0 bases from V and 1 base from J; bases unmatched to any gene: 3. Per the germline V gene, CDR1 is ENHRY and CDR2 is SYGVKD. This CDR3 is built from 17 residues.

A few counts support this clonotype. This chain joins TRBV6-2 or TRBV6-3 and TRBJ1-2; 7 bases map to TRBD1. The CDR3 contains 16 residues. V trimming: 2 bases; J trimming: 4 bases; junction bases outside the gene matches: 10. Germline assignment: CDR1 MNHEY and CDR2 SVGEGT. CDR3 in DNA: TGTGCCAGCAGTTACGTCCGGACAGGAGATCTCTATGGCTACACCTTC. This encodes CASSYVRTGDLYGYTF.